This T cell receptor (beta chain) was captured in a study of response to subunit inactivated influenza vaccine. Study-wide results and limits: The authors suggested that few new T cells are recruited per seasonal influenza vaccination.

TCRdb itself ran the RT-PCR reads through MiXCR, one entry per CDR3 protein. The sample yields 750,000 to 850,000 distinct CDR3 sequences, less than 20% seen once. This clonotype was counted at least ten times. The antigen remains unidentified. This CDR3 comprises 14 residues. Looked up from germline, CDR1 is SGHTA and CDR2 is FQGNSA. The trim removed 5 bases at V and 6 bases at J, leaving 9 bases unmatched. Specimen: PBMCs from blood, collected roughly 5 days after vaccination. The TCR sequence derives from a man aged 50 or older who received an inactivated influenza vaccine. The chain employs TRBV7-2 and TRBJ1-1, with 7 bases matching TRBD1. In DNA, the CDR3 is TGTGCCAGCAGCCGAGAGACAGGGCTCCCTGAAGCTTTCTTT. Its translation: CASSRETGLPEAFF.